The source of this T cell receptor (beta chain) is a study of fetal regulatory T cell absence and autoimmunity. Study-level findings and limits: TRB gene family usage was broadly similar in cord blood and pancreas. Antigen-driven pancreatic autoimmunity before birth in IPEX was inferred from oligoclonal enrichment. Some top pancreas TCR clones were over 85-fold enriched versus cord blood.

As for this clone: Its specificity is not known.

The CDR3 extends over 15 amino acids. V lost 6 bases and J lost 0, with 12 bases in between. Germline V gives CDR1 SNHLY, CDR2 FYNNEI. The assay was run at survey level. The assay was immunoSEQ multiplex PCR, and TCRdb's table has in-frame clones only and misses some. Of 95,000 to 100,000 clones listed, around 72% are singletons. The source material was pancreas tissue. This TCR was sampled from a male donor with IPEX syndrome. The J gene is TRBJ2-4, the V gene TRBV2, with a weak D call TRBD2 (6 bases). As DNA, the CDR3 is TGTGCCAGCAGAGCCCTGGGACTAGCCAAAAACATTCAGTACTTC. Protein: CASRALGLAKNIQYF. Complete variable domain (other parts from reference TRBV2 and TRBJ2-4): EPEVTQTPSHQVTQMGQEVILRCVPISNHLYFYWYRQILGQKVEFLVSFYNNEISEKSEIFDDQFSVERPDGSNFTLKIRSTKLEDSAMYFCASRALGLAKNIQYFGAGTRLSVL.